The 19 T cell receptor beta chains below all came from one sample that was sequenced in a study of T-cell memory formation after mild COVID-19. Using its own MiXCR run on the 5' RACE reads, TCRdb lists one record per CDR3 protein. The sample consists of 270,000 or so distinct CDR3 sequences, around 15% of them appearing once. Source material: PBMCs or a T cell subset sorted from them (not recorded which). These TCRs come from a young man who had mild COVID-19 (a few samples of this study predate the infection). Cell type and time point are not known.

The chain has TRBV25-1 and TRBJ2-2; 9 bases agree with TRBD1. The germline V gene encodes CDR1 MGHDK and CDR2 SYGVNS. CDR3 length: 14 residues. The J segment lost 3 bases and the V segment lost 4 bases, leaving 0 bases of the junction unmatched. The CDR3 sequence: CASSGTGDTGELFF. CDR3 DNA: TGTGCCAGCAGTGGGACAGGGGACACCGGGGAGCTGTTTTTT.

The chain couples TRBV5-1 to TRBJ1-4, with TRBD1 matching over 8 bases. CDR1 SGHRS and CDR2 YFSETQ come from the germline V gene. CDR3 length: 15 residues. V shed 3 bases, J shed 8 bases, and the junction held 9 bases outside the gene matches. The CDR3 spells CASSWTGTGGEKLFF. Written as DNA, the CDR3 is TGCGCCAGCAGCTGGACCGGGACAGGCGGGGAAAAACTGTTTTTT.

The chain has TRBV7-2 and TRBJ2-2; 8 nucleotides match TRBD1. The germline gives CDR1 SGHTA, CDR2 FQGNSA. The CDR3 loop spans 16 amino acids. The J segment lost 4 bases and the V segment lost 5 bases, leaving 9 bases of the junction unmatched. This CDR3 is CASSGAGTGSTGELFF. The CDR3 nucleotides read TGTGCCAGCAGCGGGGCCGGGACAGGATCCACCGGGGAGCTGTTTTTT.

This chain links TRBV15 with TRBJ2-6; D not certain. Germline CDR1 and CDR2: LNHNV and YYDKDF (reference sequence). The germline V and J ends were trimmed by 0 bases and 1 base, with 4 bases remaining between them. The CDR3 covers 15 residues. In nucleotides, the CDR3 is TGTGCCACCAGCAGAGATAGGTCTGGGGCCAACGTCCTGACTTTC. Amino acid sequence: CATSRDRSGANVLTF.

This clonotype was detected ten times or more. This sequence joins TRBV6-6 and TRBJ1-3, with 8 bases aligning to TRBD1. This CDR3 contains 14 residues. V lost 5 bases, J lost 4 bases, and 4 bases stayed unmatched. The V gene's germline CDR1 is MNHNY and CDR2 SVGAGI (reference sequence). The CDR3 loop reads CASSQGAEGNTIYF. CDR3 bases: TGTGCCAGCAGTCAGGGGGCGGAAGGAAACACCATATATTTT.

There are a few counts of this clonotype. The chain carries TRBV10-3 and TRBJ2-7; D possibly matches TRBD1 or TRBD2 (5 bases each). CDR1 is ENHRY, CDR2 SYGVKD, per germline. V gave up 0 bases and J gave up 5 bases, with 17 bases separating them. The CDR3 is 16 residues long. The DNA for the CDR3 is TGTGCCATCAGTGAGTCTGGCGGACCGGAGGACAACGAGCAGTACGTC. This sequence encodes CAISESGGPEDNEQYV.

This clonotype was counted only a few times. V gene TRBV7-9 combines with J gene TRBJ2-3, with D unresolved. Germline assignment: CDR1 SEHNR and CDR2 FQNEAQ (reference sequence). V was pared by 0 bases and J by 5 bases, with 6 bases between. CDR3 length: 13 residues. DNA for the CDR3: TGTGCCAGCAGCTTAGCGCATGGAGATACGCAGTATTTT. Its protein product is CASSLAHGDTQYF. Full variable domain (outside the CDR3, taken from reference TRBV7-9 and TRBJ2-3): DTGVSQNPRHKITKRGQNVTFRCDPISEHNRLYWYRQTLGQGPEFLTYFQNEAQLEKSRLLSDRFSAERPKGSFSTLEIQRTEQGDSAMYLCASSLAHGDTQYFGPGTRLTVL.

This chain uses TRBV6-5 with TRBJ2-7, with D perhaps TRBD1 (6 bases). The V end was cut by 8 bases, the J end by 3 bases, with 14 bases between. CDR1 MNHEY and CDR2 SVGAGI come from the germline V gene. This CDR3 region has 13 residues. The CDR3 DNA sequence: TGTGCCAGCGGTCAGGGGCCCCACTACGAGCAGTACGTC. Its protein is CASGQGPHYEQYV.

This clonotype has just a few counts. The V gene is TRBV2, the J gene TRBJ1-4, with D possibly being TRBD1 (6 bases). Germline V lookup: CDR1 SNHLY, CDR2 FYNNEI. V lost 7 bases to trimming and J lost 8 bases, with 17 bases between them. The CDR3 is 14 amino acids. CDR3 nucleotides: TGTGCCAGCAACCCACAGGGTTTGCGGGAAAAACTGTTTTTT. This translates into CASNPQGLREKLFF. The complete variable domain, with remaining parts taken from reference TRBV2 and TRBJ1-4, reads EPEVTQTPSHQVTQMGQEVILRCVPISNHLYFYWYRQILGQKVEFLVSFYNNEISEKSEIFDDQFSVERPDGSNFTLKIRSTKLEDSAMYFCASNPQGLREKLFFGSGTQLSVL.

J is TRBJ2-7 and V is TRBV20-1; D remains ambiguous. Germline values: CDR1 DFQATT, CDR2 SNEGSKA (reference sequence). The CDR3 has 15 amino acids. The CDR3 DNA sequence: TGCAGCGCAAGAAGCTTAGAATCTAGCTCCTACGAGCAGTACGTC. Translation: CSARSLESSSYEQYV.

The J gene is TRBJ2-2, the V gene TRBV25-1; the match to TRBD2 covers 9 bases. With 3 bases clipped from V and 6 bases from J, the junction kept 8 bases outside the gene matches. This CDR3 has 16 amino acids. In germline, CDR1 is MGHDK, CDR2 SYGVNS. The CDR3 DNA sequence: TGTGCCAGCAGTGACCCGCGGGGGGGCCATTCCGGGGAGCTGTTTTTT. Its protein product is CASSDPRGGHSGELFF.

The rearrangement joins TRBV7-9 to TRBJ2-7, with D unclear. V was shortened by 5 bases and J by 3 bases, with 11 bases between the two germline ends. Germline values: CDR1 SEHNR, CDR2 FQNEAQ (reference sequence). This CDR3 has 13 amino acids. The CDR3 DNA follows: TGTGCCAGCAGCACGGACCCCTACTACGAGCAGTACTTC. Protein: CASSTDPYYEQYF.

DNA of the CDR3: TGTGCCAGCAGTAATGGACTAGCGCGAGTCGAGCAGTACTTC. Amino acids: CASSNGLARVEQYF. This sequence joins TRBV6-2 or TRBV6-3 and TRBJ2-7, with 9 nucleotides matching TRBD2. Germline lookup yields CDR1 MNHEY and CDR2 SVGEGT. The CDR3 is 14 residues long. The V and J ends lost 5 bases and 6 bases, in that order; junction bases with no gene match: 8.

This rearrangement joins TRBV4-1 to TRBJ1-5; D remains ambiguous. Germline V CDR1 and CDR2: MGHRA, YSYEKL. V shed 3 bases and J shed 0 bases, with 6 bases lying between them. This CDR3 contains 14 residues. In DNA form, the CDR3 reads TGCGCCAGCAGCCAGGGGTTTAGCAATCAGCCCCAGCATTTT. Protein sequence: CASSQGFSNQPQHF.

This clonotype was recorded a few times. This rearrangement joins TRBV20-1 to TRBJ1-2; D gene uncertain. This CDR3 is 13 amino acids long. Germline CDR1 is DFQATT and CDR2 is SNEGSKA (reference sequence). Trimming shortened V by 5 bases and J by 7 bases, and 17 bases separated the two germline ends. The chain's CDR3 is CSASPHGKSGYTF. The DNA of the CDR3 is TGCAGTGCTTCCCCTCACGGGAAAAGTGGCTACACCTTC.

This sequence joins TRBV20-1 and TRBJ2-7; TRBD2 is a possible D gene (5 bases). Trimming took off 3 bases at V and 6 bases at J, with 12 bases between the two ends. Per germline, CDR1 DFQATT and CDR2 SNEGSKA (reference sequence). This CDR3 has 12 amino acids. The CDR3 loop is CSASHAAGEQYF. In nucleotides, the CDR3 is TGCAGTGCTAGCCACGCGGCGGGCGAGCAGTACTTC.

This clonotype has a count of ten or more. This rearrangement joins TRBV15 to TRBJ2-1; 9 bases are shared with TRBD2. This CDR3 region has 15 residues. V gave up 1 base and J gave up 8 bases; unmatched junction bases: 6. Germline CDR1 and CDR2: LNHNV and YYDKDF (reference sequence). CDR3 coding DNA: TGTGCCACCAGCAGAGGCGGGGGGGCCCAAGATGAGCAGTTCTTC. It codes for CATSRGGGAQDEQFF.

J is TRBJ1-1 and V is TRBV7-2, with D hard to call. The CDR3 is made up of 12 amino acids. Germline values: CDR1 SGHTA, CDR2 FQGNSA. The V gene lost 3 bases and the J gene lost 11 bases, with 13 bases spanning the gap. The CDR3 sequence: CASSLRSFEAFF. The CDR3 DNA is TGTGCCAGCAGCTTGAGGAGCTTTGAGGCTTTCTTT.

The chain is built from TRBV19 and TRBJ1-2, with D possibly TRBD1 on 6 matching bases. This CDR3 is built from 15 residues. V dropped 6 bases and J dropped 5 bases, with 19 bases sitting between them. Germline V gene data show CDR1 as LNHDA and CDR2 as SQIVND (reference sequence). The CDR3 nucleotides read TGTGCCAGTAGGCCCACCCTTATGGGGGCTTATGGCTACACCTTC. It yields the protein CASRPTLMGAYGYTF.